This record covers a single T cell receptor (beta chain). This sample was taken from a study of blood T cell repertoires in COVID-19. Profiled with immunoSEQ multiplex PCR; TCRdb holds only in-frame clones, not every one. The top ten hold more than 14% of the sample, which has under 200,000 clones, around four fifths seen once. The germline gives CDR1 MNHEY, CDR2 SMNVEV (reference sequence). V lost 4 bases, J lost 6 bases, and 3 bases stayed unmatched. The CDR3 runs 13 residues. The sequenced material came from peripheral blood. The sequence came from a woman in her 70s with COVID-19, enrolled during active disease. The chain couples TRBV27 to TRBJ2-1; 7 bases are a match to TRBD2. CDR3 nucleotides: TGTGCCAGCAGTTGGCCGGGAGGCAATGAGCAGTTCTTC. Translated: CASSWPGGNEQFF.